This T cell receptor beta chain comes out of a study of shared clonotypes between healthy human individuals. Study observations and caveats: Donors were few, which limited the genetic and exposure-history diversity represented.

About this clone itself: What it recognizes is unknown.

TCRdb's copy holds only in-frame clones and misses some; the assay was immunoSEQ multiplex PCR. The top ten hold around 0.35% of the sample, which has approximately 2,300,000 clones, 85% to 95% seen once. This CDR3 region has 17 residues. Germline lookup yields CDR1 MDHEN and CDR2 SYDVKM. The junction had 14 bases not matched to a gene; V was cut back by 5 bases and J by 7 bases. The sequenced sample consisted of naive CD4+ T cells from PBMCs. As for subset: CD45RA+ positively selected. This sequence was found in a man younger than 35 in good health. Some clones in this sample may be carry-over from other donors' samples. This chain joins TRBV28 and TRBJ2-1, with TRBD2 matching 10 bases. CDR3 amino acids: CASSGAGGQGVENEQFF. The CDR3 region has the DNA TGTGCCAGCAGTGGAGCGGGAGGGCAAGGAGTTGAGAATGAGCAGTTCTTC. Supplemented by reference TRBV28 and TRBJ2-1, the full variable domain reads DVKVTQSSRYLVKRTGEKVFLECVQDMDHENMFWYRQDPGLGLRLIYFSYDVKMKEKGDIPEGYSVSREKKERFSLILESASTNQTSMYLCASSGAGGQGVENEQFFGPGTRLTVL.